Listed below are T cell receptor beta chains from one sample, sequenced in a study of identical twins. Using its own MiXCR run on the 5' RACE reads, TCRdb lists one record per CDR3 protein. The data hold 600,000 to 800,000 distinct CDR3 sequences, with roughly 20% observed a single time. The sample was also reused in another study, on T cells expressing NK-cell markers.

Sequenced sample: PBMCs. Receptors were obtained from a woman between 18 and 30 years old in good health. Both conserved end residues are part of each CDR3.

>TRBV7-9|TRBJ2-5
CASSWDREWTQYF
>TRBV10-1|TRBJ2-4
CASSDGGAKNIQYF
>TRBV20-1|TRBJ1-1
CSAPEPGQEYMNTEAFF
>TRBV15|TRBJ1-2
CATSRGTGYYGYTF
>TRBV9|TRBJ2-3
CASSVGPSGSPPMGTQYF
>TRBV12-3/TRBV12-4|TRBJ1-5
CASSSGQGSNQPQHF
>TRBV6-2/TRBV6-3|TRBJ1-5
CASSSPSTGNNQPQHF
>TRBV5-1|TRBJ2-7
CASSLSEDHEQYF
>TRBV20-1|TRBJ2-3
CSARPQRGVSSTDTQYF
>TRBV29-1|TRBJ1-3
CSVRKLWNENTIYF
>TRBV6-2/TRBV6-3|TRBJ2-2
CASSPTGRIGAGELFF
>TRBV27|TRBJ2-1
CASTKSTVSNEQFF
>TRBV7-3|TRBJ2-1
CASSTNNEQFF
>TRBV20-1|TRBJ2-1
CSARGGTVDNEQFF
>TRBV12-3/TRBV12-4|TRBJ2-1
CASAYRLLAGRQFF
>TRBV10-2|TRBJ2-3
CASSASGRADTQYF
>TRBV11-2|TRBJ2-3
CASSLVDVWTSGNILGDTQYF
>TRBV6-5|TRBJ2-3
CASSYLAGAGDTQYF
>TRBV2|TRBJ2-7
CASSRTGAGEDEQYF
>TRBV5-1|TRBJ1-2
CASSWKTGDYGYTF
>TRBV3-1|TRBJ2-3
CASSPVFHRGRVADTQYF
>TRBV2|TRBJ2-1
CASSEWGPGGMNNEQFF
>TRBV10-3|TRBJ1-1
CAISDGRVYSEAFF
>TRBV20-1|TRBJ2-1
CCARVGGGGDNEQFF
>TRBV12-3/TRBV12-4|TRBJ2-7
CASSPSGGAVYEQYF
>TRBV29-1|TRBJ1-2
CSVGTGRYGYTF
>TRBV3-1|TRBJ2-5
CASSQLSGGGGETQYF
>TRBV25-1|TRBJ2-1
CASSASGTQGNEQFF
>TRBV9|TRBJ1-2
CASSTGQPFYGYTF
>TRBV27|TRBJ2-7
CASGLTPLEQYF
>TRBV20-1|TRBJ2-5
CSARRGVGETQYF
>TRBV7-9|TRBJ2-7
CASSLAEVVAYEQYF
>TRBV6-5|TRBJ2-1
CASSYGTSSGEQFF
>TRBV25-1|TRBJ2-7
CASTEREVGYEQYF
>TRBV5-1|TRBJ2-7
CASSLEGGQYEQYF
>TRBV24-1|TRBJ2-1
CATSDPGRGSNEQFF
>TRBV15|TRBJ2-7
CATSRDRETPREQYF
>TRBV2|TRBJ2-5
CASGTLSQETQYF
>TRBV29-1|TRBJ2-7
CSVEDPYEQYF
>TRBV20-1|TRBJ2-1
CSAARDPSGSAYNEQFF
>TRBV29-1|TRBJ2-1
CSATGTSANEQFF
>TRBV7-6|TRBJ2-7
CASSLAREGTYEQYF
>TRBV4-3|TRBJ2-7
CASSQDRGYEQYF
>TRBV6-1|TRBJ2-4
CASKDVSLKNIQYF
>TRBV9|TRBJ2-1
CASSVGGQSGDEQFF
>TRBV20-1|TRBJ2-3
CSARARRGPDTQYF
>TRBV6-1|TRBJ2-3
CASKTALSTDTQYF